The source of this TCR beta chain is a study of cytomegalovirus exposure and HLA in healthy donors (dated by TCRdb to about 2017). General notes on the study: According to an earlier analysis of several hundred of the donors, roughly 180 million T cells yielded roughly 110 million unique TCR beta sequences and 250 to 350 Gb of sequence data. About 320 gigabases of sequencing data and approximately 85 million unique TCR sequences were included in an early release covering 550 to 650 HLA-typed donors. Of the roughly 430 genotyped donors, approximately 83% fell in the genetic ancestry cluster associated with self-reported Caucasian donors. The study aimed to test whether signatures of past pathogen exposure could be identified by cataloging public T cell receptors. The study profiled the T cell repertoires of 500 to 800 subjects by immunosequencing and related them to cytomegalovirus serostatus. A separate validation cohort of roughly 130 different subjects was used in addition to the roughly 620-subject first cohort. High-throughput TCR immunosequencing, statistical association of individual TCRs with disease status, and machine learning were combined to predict cytomegalovirus infection status. A later analysis re-examined previously published TCR beta repertoires from 600 to 700 donors and added high-resolution HLA genotyping to investigate patterns of TCR occurrence. Rather than drawing on any new phenotypic data, the later analysis identified candidate immune exposures from TCR beta sequences and the way those sequences occurred across donors. To decide whether each TCR beta V gene segment behaved as functional or pseudogenic, an earlier analysis of approximately 590 of the donors relied on high-throughput TCR beta sequencing. Donor age, sex, ethnicity and CMV serostatus were compiled alongside the repertoire data. In a later genetic analysis, genome-wide SNP genotypes for about three fifths of the roughly 670 donors were used, and that subset was treated as a discovery cohort. All discovery cohort repertoires had been generated using a single sequencing platform. HLA typing covered class I and class II loci at four-digit resolution. Typing coverage differed by locus: A, B, C, DRB1 and DQB1 were typed in about 629-640 donors, DQA1 in about 550, DPA1 in roughly 590, and DPB1 in 472. About five DR-DQ haplotypes were treated as single units for association and clustering because of strong linkage in the cohort. Among 350 to 400 genotyped donors of the cohort, an average of approximately 230,000 unique TCR beta nucleotide sequences were sequenced per donor, roughly a sixth of them non-productive. Here is what the overall study found, with its caveats: Specific HLA alleles were associated with 15,000 to 20,000 TCR beta sequences at a false discovery rate of 0.05 in a later analysis. A further reported finding was that TCR beta sequences accurately predicted the HLA-A and HLA-B alleles for most subjects in the first cohort. The study listed over 150 TCR beta chains as associated with cytomegalovirus. Compared with the roughly 710-donor mean, donors in an Asian-associated ancestry cluster had fewer N-insertions in productive TCRs, according to a later genetic analysis. The presence/absence analyses assumed that sequencing depth was roughly uniform across donors, and that assumption may not be true. When HLA alleles, especially DR and DQ, strongly co-occurred, TCR associations were difficult to assign to individual alleles. Linkage disequilibrium might explain the correlated functional status among segregating V segments, but an unknown experimental factor could not be excluded. Because HLA typing was missing for some donors at each locus, association tests included only the typed subset. A few of the identified cytomegalovirus-associated TCR beta chains were confirmed in vitro to be specific for cytomegalovirus antigens. Most TCR sequences were observed very rarely across donors, whereas some public TCRs were present in many individuals. Because counts were too low, more than 15 rarely observed V segments, including chromosome 9 orphons, were excluded from the earlier analysis of fewer than 650 of the donors. An association between a missense DCLRE1C variant and V-gene and J-gene trimming of TCR beta chains was found in a later genetic analysis and replicated in an independent cohort. Some IMGT-functional V segments, including TRBV6-2 and TRBV6-3, could not be told apart with the 87-base-pair reads, so those segments were excluded. In both the original and validation cohorts, the classifier was reported to diagnose cytomegalovirus status with high specificity and sensitivity. Most CMV-associated TCR beta chains appeared to be HLA-restricted in a later analysis, and the HLA associations seemed to be driven largely by CMV exposure. A group of highly shared sequence variants was considered likely to be a technical artifact of the sequencing pipeline. Several of the top co-occurrence clusters appeared to be linked to parvovirus B19, influenza, CMV and Epstein-Barr virus, according to a later analysis. Compared with equally common non-associated chains, HLA-associated TCR beta chains in a later analysis were more clonally expanded and had lower generation probabilities. In a later analysis, the rate of TCR association differed among HLA loci, with DRB1 alleles having the most associated TCRs and HLA-C alleles having the fewest. The cohort was sequenced for TCR beta chains only, and without alpha or paired-chain data the features that could be detected were limited. The authors suggested that the approach could potentially be extended to other disease states and immunological phenotypes. The only immune exposure information available for the cohort was CMV serostatus. In an earlier analysis of several hundred of the donors, most TCR beta V segments were observed in productive rearrangements about 90% or about 30% of the time, broadly matching IMGT annotations.

Turning to this clone: Its antigen is currently not known. It has no much larger one-base neighbor in the sample; base qualities were not kept.

Library prep was done by the immunoSEQ multiplex PCR assay. For the multiplex PCR, a mixture combining 60 forward primers for TCR Vbeta segments and 13 reverse primers for TCR Jbeta segments was used. Amplification of the CDR3 region of rearranged TCR beta genes was performed with a multiplex PCR assay on genomic DNA. The Illumina HiSeq System was used to sequence the amplified TCR beta libraries as 87-base-pair reads. Processing in the source paper ran as follows. A later analysis counted around 72 million unique TCR beta chains across the 666 repertoires, and around 9.9 million of these chains were shared by at least two donors. A nearest-neighbor algorithm error-corrected the raw reads and collapsed the reads into unique sequences, merging closely related sequences to remove PCR and sequencing errors. To assign V, D and J gene segments, CDR3 sequences were aligned to IMGT reference sequences. For a sequence to be retained, at least a six-nucleotide match to both a V gene segment and a J gene segment was required. A rearrangement counted as productive if the CDR3 had no stop codons and remained in frame with V and J, and every other rearrangement counted as non-productive. CDR3 was defined according to IMGT convention as the region running from the second conserved V-encoded cysteine to the conserved J-encoded phenylalanine. The earlier analysis of 500 to 600 of the donors excluded sequences that lacked an unambiguous match to a single V gene segment. An earlier analysis of 450 to 650 of the donors called V segments functional above 56.7% productive rearrangements and segregating when the between-donor standard deviation exceeded 5%. To diagnose cytomegalovirus status from the catalog of TCR beta chain sequences, a statistical classification framework was built. A later analysis assigned V and J genes by comparing TCR nucleotide sequences with IMGT/GENE-DB human TR gene sequences. In a later analysis, CDR3 sequences and most-parsimonious VDJ recombination scenarios were assigned using the TCRdist pipeline. In a later analysis, every TCR beta chain was defined by the combination of its CDR3 amino acid sequence and its V-gene family, and reads without a unique V-gene family were dropped. A later analysis removed over 500 highly shared, low-generation-probability nucleotide sequences to deal with suspected cross-contamination and a sequencing artifact. In a later analysis, a clonal expansion index was calculated for each public chain from normalized within-repertoire ranks of inferred template counts. Generation probabilities in a later analysis came from a VDJ recombination model fitted to out-of-frame rearrangements, and those results were checked against IGoR. Hypergeometric tests were used in a later analysis to score TCR-TCR, TCR-HLA and TCR-CMV co-occurrence, with a repertoire-size bias correction applied to the TCR pairs. A later analysis estimated false discovery rates by permuting HLA or CMV assignments 20 times. A later analysis grouped co-occurring TCRs with DBSCAN, adding TCRdist sequence similarity when clustering within HLA-allele-positive subsets. Co-occurrence clustering excluded repertoires with fewer than 30,000 or more than 120,000 public chains, plus five with anomalous nucleotide sharing. The immuneACCESS repertoire file appears here via TCRdb, limited to in-frame rearrangements. These files lack a portion of the clones; in checked studies, under half of the deficit traces to unresolved V genes, and the cause of the others is not known. V and J calls and clone size follow that table, whereas D and trimming were derived from the DNA. The table for this sample lists roughly 220,000 clones; 60% to 80% of them were counted only once. The top ten hold 1.8% of the sample.

From its cysteine to its phenylalanine, the CDR3 spans 16 amino acids. Kept here is only the CDR3 DNA, which spans 48 bases and is read in frame from base 1. A distance of 12 bases separates the germline ends of V and J, which lose 0 bases and 0 bases respectively. CDR1 ENHRY and CDR2 SYGVKD were looked up in the germline V gene. The cohort was made up of roughly 670 healthy bone marrow donors. At the time of sampling, all cohort members were nominally healthy, though unrecorded immune exposures were likely present. The donor tested CMV seronegative and was one of the 352 seronegative cohort members. A peripheral blood sample was collected from each donor, and TCR beta sequencing was performed on peripheral blood mononuclear cells. The Qiagen DNeasy Blood Extraction Kit was used to extract genomic DNA from the blood cell samples.

The clonotype was recovered from a woman in her twenties or thirties in good health and CMV-seronegative. Sequencing was performed on PBMCs. The chain joins TRBV10-3 to TRBJ2-7; 5 matching bases give a weak D call of TRBD2. Here is the DNA: TGTGCCATCAGTGAGTCGCCCCGGGGAAACTCCTACGAGCAGTACTTC. Protein translation: CAISESPRGNSYEQYF.